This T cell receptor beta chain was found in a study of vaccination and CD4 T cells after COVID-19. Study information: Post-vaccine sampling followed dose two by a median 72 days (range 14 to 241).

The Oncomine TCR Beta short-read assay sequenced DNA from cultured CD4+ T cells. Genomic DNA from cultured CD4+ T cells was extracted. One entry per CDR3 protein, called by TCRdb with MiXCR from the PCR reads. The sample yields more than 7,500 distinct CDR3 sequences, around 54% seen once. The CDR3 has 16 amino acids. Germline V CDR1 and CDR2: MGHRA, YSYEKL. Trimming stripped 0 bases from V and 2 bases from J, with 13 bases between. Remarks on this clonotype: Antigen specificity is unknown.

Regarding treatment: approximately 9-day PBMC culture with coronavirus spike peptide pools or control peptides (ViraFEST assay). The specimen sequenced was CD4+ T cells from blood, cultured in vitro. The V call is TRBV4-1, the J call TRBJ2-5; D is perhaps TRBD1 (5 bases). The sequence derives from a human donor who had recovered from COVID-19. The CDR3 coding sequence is TGCGCCAGCAGCCAAGATCTCGGCAGGGCACAAGAGACCCAGTACTTC. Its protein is CASSQDLGRAQETQYF.